The present T cell receptor (beta chain) was sequenced within a study of control samples from healthy donors and cancer patients. Assay: immunoSEQ multiplex PCR; the TCRdb copy retains only in-frame clones and omits some. Counted here are about 130,000 clones, just under 95% occurring once; the ten biggest clones make up 3.6%. The sequence derives from a man in his thirties or forties in good health. The sample was blood.

CDR3 protein: CASSLGLASSNQPQHF. CDR3 sequence (DNA): TGTGCCAGCAGCCTGGGACTGGCTTCAAGCAATCAGCCCCAGCATTTT. V usage is TRBV7-9 and J usage is TRBJ1-5, with D possibly TRBD1 on 5 matching bases. CDR1 and CDR2 from the germline V gene are SEHNR and FQNEAQ (reference sequence). The CDR3 runs 16 residues. Trimming removed 5 bases at V and 1 base at J, with 15 bases between.